The 29 T cell receptor beta chains given below trace back to one sample, sequenced in a study of cytomegalovirus exposure and HLA in healthy donors. The PCR had 60 Vbeta and 13 Jbeta primers. Assay used: immunoSEQ multiplex PCR; TCRdb lists only in-frame clones, some missing. The data hold about 85,000 clones, with about 67% observed a single time. The sequencing sample was made of PBMCs. The receptor source for this set is a man aged 25 to 40 in good health and CMV-seronegative.

This clone appeared once. The V gene is TRBV13, the J gene TRBJ2-1; a weak D match, TRBD2 (6 bases). Trimming removed 3 bases from V and 4 bases from J, with 13 bases in between. Germline V lookup: CDR1 PRHDT, CDR2 FYEKMQ (reference sequence). The CDR3 contains 15 residues. The CDR3 protein is CASSFKGLFYNEQFF. CDR3 DNA: TGTGCCAGCAGCTTTAAAGGACTATTTTACAATGAGCAGTTCTTC. Using reference TRBV13 and TRBJ2-1 for the parts outside the CDR3, the full variable domain is AAGVIQSPRHLIKEKRETATLKCYPIPRHDTVYWYQQGPGQDPQFLISFYEKMQSDKGSIPDRFSAQQFSDYHSELNMSSLELGDSALYFCASSFKGLFYNEQFFGPGTRLTVL.

This clone was seen more than once but under ten times. The V and J genes are TRBV28 and TRBJ2-5; the match to TRBD2 covers 10 bases. Trimming at V came to 3 bases and at J to 7 bases, leaving 8 bases not matched to a gene. This CDR3 has 15 amino acids. Germline CDR1 and CDR2: MDHEN and SYDVKM. The CDR3 here is CASSFLAGDAVTQYF. CDR3 nucleotide sequence: TGTGCCAGCAGTTTTCTAGCGGGAGATGCGGTGACCCAGTACTTC.

The chain employs TRBV19 and TRBJ1-1; possible D gene TRBD1, 5 bases. The CDR3 consists of 13 residues. Trimming pared 7 bases from V and 11 bases from J, leaving 20 bases between. Germline CDR1 LNHDA, CDR2 SQIVND (reference sequence). The CDR3 DNA sequence: TGTGCCAGTACCCAAGGCGGGGGTTGGTGGGCTTTCTTT. Its translation is CASTQGGGWWAFF.

The genes are TRBV6-5 and TRBJ1-2; no clear D. CDR1 is MNHEY and CDR2 is SVGAGI in the germline V gene. CDR3 length: 11 residues. Deletions cut 8 bases from V and 1 base from J, with 5 bases between. The CDR3 sequence: CASHSNYGYTF. In nucleotides, the CDR3 is TGTGCCAGCCACAGTAACTATGGCTACACCTTC.

This sequence joins TRBV7-2 and TRBJ2-1; D unresolved. The V end was cut by 0 bases, the J end by 4 bases, with 7 bases between. The CDR3 has 14 amino acids. CDR1 and CDR2 (germline): SGHTA, FQGNSA. In nucleotides, the CDR3 is TGTGCCAGCAGCTTAGCAGCCCAATACAATGAGCAGTTCTTC. Protein sequence: CASSLAAQYNEQFF.

The CDR3 region has the DNA TGTGCCAGCAGTTTCGGACTCGGGAGAGCAGATGAGCAGTTCTTC. Translation: CASSFGLGRADEQFF. The chain uses TRBV27 and TRBJ2-1; tentative D call: TRBD2 (6 bases). CDR3 length equals 15 residues. The germline V gene encodes CDR1 MNHEY and CDR2 SMNVEV (reference sequence). The V end lost 3 bases, the J end lost 8 bases, and 17 bases lay between the germline ends.

The chain is built from TRBV2 and TRBJ2-1; D possibly corresponds to TRBD2 (5 bases). V was pared by 3 bases and J by 7 bases, with 13 bases between. Germline CDR1 SNHLY, CDR2 FYNNEI. CDR3 size: 14 residues. CDR3 amino acids: CASSDPSWMNEQFF. DNA for the CDR3: TGTGCCAGCAGTGATCCTAGCTGGATGAATGAGCAGTTCTTC.

The CDR3: CAWSPGSLYYGYTF. The DNA of the CDR3 is TGTGCCTGGAGCCCGGGGTCCCTATATTATGGCTACACCTTC. The chain links TRBV30 to TRBJ1-2; D call uncertain. This CDR3 contains 14 residues. V was trimmed by 3 bases and J by 5 bases, leaving 16 bases between them. Germline lookup yields CDR1 GTSNPN and CDR2 SVGIG (reference sequence).

This clone was seen only a few times. The rearrangement uses TRBV19 and TRBJ1-1; TRBD1 might be the D (6 bases). The CDR3 has 16 amino acids. Germline lookup yields CDR1 LNHDA and CDR2 SQIVND (reference sequence). Trimming pared 1 base from V and 4 bases from J, leaving 16 bases between. In nucleotides, the CDR3 is TGTGCCAGTAGTATAGGGACTCCAGGGGTAGGCACTGAAGCTTTCTTT. It is translated as CASSIGTPGVGTEAFF.

In its sample, this clone was seen a few times. This sequence joins TRBV18 and TRBJ1-1; no reliable D call. CDR3 length equals 11 residues. V gave up 6 bases and J gave up 8 bases, with 10 bases separating them. The germline V gene has CDR1 KGHSH and CDR2 LQKENI. CDR3 DNA sequence: TGTGCCAGCTCCCCCTCCGGGGAAGCTTTCTTT. This sequence encodes CASSPSGEAFF.

The chain uses TRBV7-8 and TRBJ1-1; D might be TRBD1 (6 bases). CDR1 and CDR2 (germline): SGHVS, FQNEAQ. The CDR3 extends over 15 amino acids. V lost 0 bases to trimming and J lost 4 bases, with 12 bases between them. The CDR3 sequence is CASSLANRVLTEAFF. In DNA form, the CDR3 reads TGTGCCAGCAGCTTAGCGAACAGGGTCCTCACTGAAGCTTTCTTT.

CDR3 region: CASSLARSSGRYEQFF. The CDR3 coding sequence is TGTGCCAGCAGCTTAGCGCGGTCTAGCGGGAGATATGAGCAGTTCTTC. This rearrangement joins TRBV7-9 to TRBJ2-1; 10 nucleotides line up with TRBD2. J was trimmed by 8 bases and V by 0 bases; bases with no gene match: 7. The CDR3 is made up of 16 amino acids. Germline-derived CDR1 and CDR2 are SEHNR and FQNEAQ (reference sequence).

This chain links TRBV9 with TRBJ1-4; D perhaps matches TRBD1 (5 bases). The germline CDR1 and CDR2 sequences are SGDLS and YYNGEE. Between the trimmed V and J ends, which lost 0 bases and 8 bases, there was a span of 8 bases. This CDR3 is built from 13 residues. The CDR3 DNA reads TGTGCCAGCAGCGTAGGGGGCCGAGAAAAACTGTTTTTT. Translating gives CASSVGGREKLFF. The full variable domain, its missing parts supplied by reference TRBV9 and TRBJ1-4, is DSGVTQTPKHLITATGQRVTLRCSPRSGDLSVYWYQQSLDQGLQFLIQYYNGEERAKGNILERFSAQQFPDLHSELNLSSLELGDSALYFCASSVGGREKLFFGSGTQLSVL.

V is TRBV29-1 and J is TRBJ2-7; a possible D gene is TRBD1 (5 bases). CDR1 is SQVTM, CDR2 ANQGSEA, per germline. V lost 7 bases to trimming and J lost 7 bases, with 17 bases between them. The CDR3 consists of 12 residues. The DNA for the CDR3 is TGCAGCGCGTTAACAGGCTTGGAGGAGCAGTACTTC. It codes for CSALTGLEEQYF.

J is TRBJ1-5 and V is TRBV27; tentatively, D is TRBD1 (6 bases). CDR3 length equals 14 residues. V gave up 6 bases and J gave up 6 bases, with 15 bases separating them. CDR1 and CDR2 (germline): MNHEY, SMNVEV (reference sequence). CDR3 DNA sequence: TGTGCCAGCAGGTCTGGGGGGGGCTCTCAGCCCCAGCATTTT. This translates into CASRSGGGSQPQHF.

This rearrangement joins TRBV7-9 to TRBJ1-2; possibly TRBD1 for D (5 bases). The V end lost 5 bases, the J end lost 8 bases, and 21 bases lay between the germline ends. The CDR3 is 15 amino acids. Per germline, CDR1 SEHNR and CDR2 FQNEAQ (reference sequence). The CDR3 sequence: CASSARRAGTEGYTF. DNA of the CDR3: TGTGCCAGCAGCGCTCGGAGGGCAGGGACGGAGGGCTACACCTTC.

The rearrangement links TRBV6-1 to TRBJ1-5, with 7 bases that match TRBD1. From germline, CDR1 is MNHNS and CDR2 SASEGT. The length of the CDR3 is 13 residues. V trimming: 9 bases; J trimming: 7 bases; junction bases outside the gene matches: 9. As DNA, the CDR3 is TGTGCCAGTCTTGAGGGGGCACGGCAGCCCCAGCATTTT. Amino acid sequence: CASLEGARQPQHF.

The table lists this clone with a few counts. This chain uses TRBV4-1 with TRBJ1-1; 8 bases agree with TRBD1. CDR3 length equals 15 residues. J gave up 6 bases and V 1 base, and 7 bases lay outside the gene matches. Germline V gene lookup returns CDR1 MGHRA and CDR2 YSYEKL. CDR3 bases: TGCGCCAGCAGCCAAGCCGCAGGGGGCGTAGCTGAAGCTTTCTTT. It specifies CASSQAAGGVAEAFF.

J is TRBJ2-3 and V is TRBV7-8; D is undetermined. Germline V gives CDR1 SGHVS, CDR2 FQNEAQ. CDR3 size: 17 residues. V was shortened by 0 bases and J by 2 bases, with 15 bases between the two germline ends. The CDR3 DNA reads TGTGCCAGCAGCTTAGCGTGGAGTTCCGGGTACACAGATACGCAGTATTTT. The encoded protein is CASSLAWSSGYTDTQYF.

The V call is TRBV5-1, the J call TRBJ2-3, with 7 bases identical to TRBD2. The CDR3 totals 17 residues. CDR1 SGHRS and CDR2 YFSETQ come from the germline V gene. The V and J ends lost 1 base and 1 base, in that order; junction bases with no gene match: 9. The CDR3 DNA follows: TGCGCCAGCAGCTTGTCCCTCGGGGGAGGGGGCACAGATACGCAGTATTTT. It is translated as CASSLSLGGGGTDTQYF.

The V gene is TRBV9, the J gene TRBJ2-1; TRBD2 matches at 8 bases. With 0 bases clipped from V and 6 bases from J, the junction kept 5 bases outside the gene matches. Germline V gene sequence: CDR1 SGDLS, CDR2 YYNGEE. CDR3 size: 15 residues. CDR3 sequence: CASSVEGTRGNEQFF. CDR3 DNA sequence: TGTGCCAGCAGCGTAGAAGGGACTAGAGGCAATGAGCAGTTCTTC.

The V call is TRBV28, the J call TRBJ1-3; D gene ambiguous. Germline V gene sequence: CDR1 MDHEN, CDR2 SYDVKM. The CDR3 runs to 14 residues. Trimming removed 8 bases from V and 3 bases from J, with 14 bases in between. CDR3: CASSTTPVGNTIYF. As DNA, the CDR3 is TGTGCCAGCTCGACTACACCGGTTGGAAACACCATATATTTT.

The V gene is TRBV27, the J gene TRBJ2-7; 9 bases match TRBD1. Germline V gives CDR1 MNHEY, CDR2 SMNVEV (reference sequence). V trimming: 3 bases; J trimming: 3 bases; junction bases outside the gene matches: 9. CDR3 size: 16 residues. The CDR3 bases are TGTGCCAGCAGTTTTAAGGGAGGGACAGGGATCTACGAGCAGTACTTC. This sequence encodes CASSFKGGTGIYEQYF.

This clone was seen only once. This chain joins TRBV11-1 and TRBJ2-7, with a weak D call TRBD1 (5 bases). V lost 3 bases, J lost 6 bases, and 21 bases lay in between. Germline CDR1 reads SGHAT; CDR2 reads FQDESV (reference sequence). The CDR3 is made up of 16 amino acids. The CDR3 spells CASSLFGQGGPSEQYF. CDR3 DNA: TGTGCCAGCAGCTTGTTCGGGCAGGGTGGCCCCTCCGAGCAGTACTTC.

The CDR3 loop reads CAGRGAGADTEAFF. Here the CDR3 DNA reads TGCGCCGGCCGTGGGGCAGGGGCGGACACTGAAGCTTTCTTT. The chain is built from TRBV4-1 and TRBJ1-1, with a weak D call TRBD1 (6 bases). The CDR3 is 14 residues long. Germline V gene data show CDR1 as MGHRA and CDR2 as YSYEKL. Trimming pared 11 bases from V and 3 bases from J, leaving 19 bases between.

The J gene is TRBJ2-7, the V gene TRBV30; tentative D call: TRBD2 (5 bases). The CDR3 runs to 13 residues. V dropped 7 bases and J dropped 0 bases, with 13 bases sitting between them. Germline V gives CDR1 GTSNPN, CDR2 SVGIG (reference sequence). The CDR3 nucleotides read TGTGCCTACCGGCGTGGGAGCTCCTACGAGCAGTACTTC. Translated: CAYRRGSSYEQYF.

This clone was observed a few times. The CDR3 protein is CASSNGINYGYTF. CDR3 bases: TGTGCCAGCAGCAACGGGATTAACTATGGCTACACCTTC. The J gene is TRBJ1-2, the V gene TRBV7-9, with D unresolved. V lost 5 bases to trimming and J lost 1 base, with 8 bases between them. This CDR3 contains 13 residues. Germline V gene sequence: CDR1 SEHNR, CDR2 FQNEAQ (reference sequence).

V is TRBV15 and J is TRBJ1-5; no reliable D call. Trimming left V 0 bases short and J 1 base short, with 4 bases between. The CDR3 loop spans 14 amino acids. Looked up from germline, CDR1 is LNHNV and CDR2 is YYDKDF (reference sequence). The CDR3 spells CATSREGSNQPQHF. CDR3 coding DNA: TGTGCCACCAGCAGAGAGGGCAGCAATCAGCCCCAGCATTTT.

J is TRBJ2-7 and V is TRBV2; D is uncertain. The germline CDR1 and CDR2 sequences are SNHLY and FYNNEI. Trimming took 0 bases from V and 12 from J, leaving 6 bases between them. The CDR3 covers 10 residues. The CDR3 coding sequence is TGTGCCAGCAGTGAAGCGAGTTGGTACTTC. Its protein product is CASSEASWYF.